Sequencing of this TCR beta chain was carried out in a study of T-cell reconstitution after alpha-beta-depleted transplantation in children. Study-level findings and limits: By one year post-transplant, T-cell counts and diversity largely arose from T cells that were newly produced.

TCRbeta library preparation incorporated unique molecular identifiers. Using its own MiXCR run on the PCR reads, TCRdb lists one record per CDR3 protein. Here the sample spans approximately 270,000 distinct CDR3 sequences, more than 20% being singletons. Germline lookup yields CDR1 MGHRA and CDR2 YSYEKL. The V end lost 1 base, the J end lost 2 bases, and 21 bases lay between the germline ends. The CDR3 consists of 19 residues. On this clonotype itself: Its antigen is unknown.

This chain links TRBV4-1 with TRBJ2-1; D is unclear. The specimen comprised PBMCs, mostly from graft donor cells, sampled 360 days after TCRalphabeta/CD19-depleted stem cell transplant. This TCR was recovered from a female patient aged 2-10 years who had a stem cell transplant for congenital amegakaryocytic thrombocytopenia, so the T cells may come from the graft donor. The CDR3 here is CASSQVVAVRKAPYNEQFF. The DNA of the CDR3 is TGCGCCAGCAGCCAAGTTGTTGCGGTTAGGAAGGCGCCCTACAATGAGCAGTTCTTC.